This TCR beta chain stems from a study of cytomegalovirus exposure and HLA in healthy donors. Study-wide results and caveats: A highly shared variant cluster was judged a likely technical artifact. Sequencing depth across donors, presence/absence analyses assumed, was roughly uniform.

CDR3 length: 12 residues. Germline loops: CDR1 SNHLY, CDR2 FYNNEI. Trimming removed 7 bases at V and 7 bases at J, with 11 bases between. PCR primers comprised 60 Vbeta and 13 Jbeta primers. TCRdb's table, derived via immunoSEQ multiplex PCR, lists solely in-frame clones and lacks some. This sample has about 180,000 clones, with roughly 87% found just once. In the case of this clone: Antigen: not known.

This clonotype was obtained from a woman aged 50 to 60 in good health and CMV-seronegative. The chain recombines TRBV2 with TRBJ2-1; D is uncertain. The sample consisted of PBMCs. The CDR3 sequence is CASNGEVNEQFF. CDR3 DNA sequence: TGTGCCAGCAATGGAGAAGTAAATGAGCAGTTCTTC.